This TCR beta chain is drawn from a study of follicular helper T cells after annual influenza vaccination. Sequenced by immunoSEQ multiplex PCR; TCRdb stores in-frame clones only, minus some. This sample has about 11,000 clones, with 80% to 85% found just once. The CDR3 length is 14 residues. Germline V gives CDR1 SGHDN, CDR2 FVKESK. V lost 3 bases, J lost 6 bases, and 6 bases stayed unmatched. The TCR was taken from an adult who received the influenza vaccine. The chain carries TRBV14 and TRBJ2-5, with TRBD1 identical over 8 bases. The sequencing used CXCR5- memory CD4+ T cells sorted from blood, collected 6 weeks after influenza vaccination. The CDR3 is CASSQADRGQTQYF. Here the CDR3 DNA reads TGTGCCAGCAGCCAGGCCGACAGGGGACAGACCCAGTACTTC.